The clone carrying this TCR beta chain is a singleton in its sample. The sample belongs to a study of radiation and T cells in renal cell carcinoma. Trimming took 3 bases from V and 2 from J; bases not matched to a gene: 7. CDR1 SEHNR and CDR2 FQNEAQ come from the germline V gene (reference sequence). CDR3 length equals 17 residues. Time point meaning: baseline pretreatment blood. The treatment here: 15 Gy SBRT to primary tumor, nephrectomy 4 weeks later. Clones were read by immunoSEQ multiplex PCR, and TCRdb kept only the in-frame ones, dropping some. This sample has 140,000 to 150,000 clones, with 88% found just once.

This TCR was sampled from a woman in her 70s with renal cell carcinoma. The chain joins TRBV7-9 to TRBJ2-3, with 11 positions matching TRBD2. The specimen comprised blood, sampled from a patient whose treatment included radiotherapy and nephrectomy. CDR3 loop: CASSFIAGGRDTDTQYF. In DNA, the CDR3 is TGTGCCAGCAGCTTTATAGCGGGGGGGCGGGACACAGATACGCAGTATTTT.